The clone carrying this TCR beta chain occurred many times. Its antigen is unidentified. Germline CDR1 is MNHEY and CDR2 is SVGAGI. This CDR3 contains 16 residues. Trimming took off 0 bases at V and 3 bases at J, with 15 bases between the two ends. This entry belongs to a study of glioma-infiltrating T cells. General study results and limits: Above-expected tissue-blood divergence occurred in all gliomas, most in low-grade ones. Tissue and blood shared very few CDR3 sequences.

Using RNA template, CDR3s of TCR alpha and beta were amplified with iRepertoire arm-PCR. Tissue mRNA or PBMC total RNA, 100-400 ng, went into one-step reverse transcription and amplification. In TCRdb, the multiplex PCR reads were re-called with MiXCR into one record per CDR3 protein. The sample includes roughly 190,000 distinct CDR3 sequences, approximately 30% of them seen just once. The chain employs TRBV6-5 and TRBJ2-7, with D uncertain. Sequencing was performed on glioma tissue, nonneoplastic brain tissue, or PBMCs (not recorded which). The sequence was collected from a human donor with low-grade glioma or glioblastoma, undergoing nonglioma brain surgery, or in good health (not recorded which). The CDR3 nucleotides are TGTGCCAGCAGTTACTCGAGATTTGGGTCGATCTACGAGCAGTACTTC. Translated, it gives CASSYSRFGSIYEQYF.